One sample yielded the 20 T cell receptor beta chains listed below, sequenced in a study of neoadjuvant nivolumab and ipilimumab in lung cancer. The repertoire was sequenced with immunoSEQ multiplex PCR; TCRdb's copy has only in-frame clones and lacks some. The repertoire holds about 7,000 clones, with 80% to 85% as singletons. The input for sequencing was tumor tissue, taken after neoadjuvant nivolumab, alone or with ipilimumab, at or shortly before surgery. The receptors come from an adult with non-small cell lung cancer.

The gene calls are TRBV4-2 and TRBJ2-1, with 10 bases lining up with TRBD2. The CDR3 runs to 16 residues. The germline gives CDR1 LGHNA, CDR2 YNFKEQ. Trimming removed 4 bases from V and 4 bases from J; junction bases left unmatched: 7. The CDR3 DNA reads as TGTGCCAGCAGCCTCTCTAGCGGGGGAAATTACAATGAGCAGTTCTTC. Its translation is CASSLSSGGNYNEQFF.

The genes are TRBV19 and TRBJ2-2; the D gene is possibly TRBD1 (6 bases). Between the trimmed V and J ends, which lost 4 bases and 1 base, there was a span of 10 bases. The germline V gene encodes CDR1 LNHDA and CDR2 SQIVND (reference sequence). This CDR3 has 15 amino acids. The CDR3 loop is CASSTLTGNTGELFF. The CDR3 DNA follows: TGTGCCAGTAGTACGTTGACAGGGAACACCGGGGAGCTGTTTTTT. The full variable domain, with the rest looked up from reference TRBV19 and TRBJ2-2, is DGGITQSPKYLFRKEGQNVTLSCEQNLNHDAMYWYRQDPGQGLRLIYYSQIVNDFQKGDIAEGYSVSREKKESFPLTVTSAQKNPTAFYLCASSTLTGNTGELFFGEGSRLTVL.

This clone has more than one count but fewer than ten. CDR3 amino acids: CASSLPGPAQFF. In DNA, the CDR3 is TGCGCCAGCAGCCTACCGGGACCCGCGCAGTTCTTC. The chain is built from TRBV4-1 and TRBJ2-1; D may correspond to TRBD1 or TRBD2 (5 bases each). V was cut by 4 bases and J by 12 bases, with 13 bases left in between. Germline V gene sequence: CDR1 MGHRA, CDR2 YSYEKL. The CDR3 is 12 amino acids.

This clone was counted between two and nine times. The rearrangement uses TRBV5-1 and TRBJ2-7, with D perhaps being TRBD1 or TRBD2 (6 bases each). V was clipped by 0 bases and J by 3 bases, with 13 bases between them. The germline V gene encodes CDR1 SGHRS and CDR2 YFSETQ. The CDR3 length is 15 residues. CDR3 DNA sequence: TGCGCCAGCAGCTTGGCCGGGGGCGAGGTCTACGAGCAGTACTTC. It specifies CASSLAGGEVYEQYF.

The chain has TRBV7-8 and TRBJ1-1, with 12 bases aligning to TRBD1. The CDR3 runs to 18 residues. The germline V gene encodes CDR1 SGHVS and CDR2 FQNEAQ. The J segment lost 4 bases and the V segment lost 3 bases, leaving 12 bases of the junction unmatched. CDR3 nucleotide sequence: TGTGCCAGCAGCTTCAGAGGGACAGGGGGCGGAGTAGGCACTGAAGCTTTCTTT. Its protein product is CASSFRGTGGGVGTEAFF.

This clone was counted a few times. The V gene is TRBV5-1, the J gene TRBJ1-1; no reliable D call. Germline V gene data show CDR1 as SGHRS and CDR2 as YFSETQ. Deletions cut 0 bases from V and 3 bases from J, with 12 bases between. CDR3 size: 15 residues. The CDR3 protein is CASSLEGGRDTEAFF. The CDR3 DNA reads TGCGCCAGCAGCTTGGAAGGAGGAAGGGACACTGAAGCTTTCTTT. The full variable domain, completed using reference TRBV5-1 and TRBJ1-1, is KAGVTQTPRYLIKTRGQQVTLSCSPISGHRSVSWYQQTPGQGLQFLFEYFSETQRNKGNFPGRFSGRQFSNSRSEMNVSTLELGDSALYLCASSLEGGRDTEAFFGQGTRLTVV.

This chain connects TRBV11-1 to TRBJ2-7; D not certain. The CDR3 loop spans 15 amino acids. The V gene lost 0 bases and the J gene lost 0 bases, with 9 bases spanning the gap. Germline loops: CDR1 SGHAT, CDR2 FQDESV (reference sequence). CDR3 protein: CASSLADSSSYEQYF. As DNA, the CDR3 is TGTGCCAGCAGCTTAGCCGATTCCAGCTCCTACGAGCAGTACTTC.

This clone was detected a few times. The chain couples TRBV11-2 to TRBJ1-1, with D tentatively TRBD1 (6 bases). Trimming pared 1 base from V and 1 base from J, leaving 7 bases between. Germline V lookup: CDR1 SGHAT, CDR2 FQNNGV. The CDR3 runs 14 residues. The CDR3 DNA reads as TGTGCCAGCAGCTTAGGAGGGGGGAACACTGAAGCTTTCTTT. Translating it yields CASSLGGGNTEAFF.

There are a few counts of this clone. The chain uses TRBV5-1 and TRBJ2-1, with TRBD1 as a possible D gene (5 bases). The CDR3 totals 13 residues. Per the germline V gene, CDR1 is SGHRS and CDR2 is YFSETQ. Trimming took off 4 bases at V and 5 bases at J, with 10 bases between the two ends. The CDR3 protein is CASSADSHNEQFF. The DNA of the CDR3 is TGCGCCAGCAGCGCTGACAGCCACAATGAGCAGTTCTTC.

This clone was counted only a few times. J is TRBJ1-1 and V is TRBV11-2; D gene unclear. V was shortened by 1 base and J by 2 bases, with 14 bases between the two germline ends. CDR3 length: 16 amino acids. CDR1 is SGHAT, CDR2 FQNNGV, per germline. CDR3 sequence reads: CASSLVAVGSNTEAFF. CDR3 coding DNA: TGTGCCAGCAGCTTAGTCGCAGTGGGGTCCAACACTGAAGCTTTCTTT.

V usage is TRBV6-1 and J usage is TRBJ2-7; D ambiguous. V gave up 0 bases and J gave up 5 bases, with 8 bases separating them. Germline V lookup: CDR1 MNHNS, CDR2 SASEGT. The CDR3 loop spans 13 amino acids. Here the CDR3 reads CASSEALPHEQYF. CDR3 sequence (DNA): TGTGCCAGCAGTGAAGCGCTTCCCCACGAGCAGTACTTC.

The V call is TRBV11-3, the J call TRBJ2-3; TRBD1 is a possible D gene (6 bases). From germline, CDR1 is SGHNT and CDR2 YENEEA. Trimming removed 1 base from V and 8 bases from J, with 7 bases in between. The CDR3 runs 12 residues. CDR3 DNA: TGTGCCAGCAGCTTAGCACAGGGTACGCAGTATTTT. Protein sequence: CASSLAQGTQYF.

The V and J genes are TRBV28 and TRBJ2-1; D gene uncertain. The CDR3 is 13 residues long. The V end lost 2 bases, the J end lost 4 bases, and 6 bases lay between the germline ends. Germline CDR1 and CDR2: MDHEN and SYDVKM. This chain's CDR3 is CASSLNGYNEQFF. The CDR3 DNA follows: TGTGCCAGCAGTTTAAACGGGTACAATGAGCAGTTCTTC.

The chain couples TRBV6-1 to TRBJ2-1; either TRBD1 or TRBD2 may supply D (5 bases each). V was pared by 7 bases and J by 2 bases, with 9 bases between. From germline, CDR1 is MNHNS and CDR2 SASEGT. The CDR3 covers 13 residues. The CDR3 spells CASNGAAYNEQFF. CDR3 in DNA: TGTGCCAGCAACGGGGCAGCCTACAATGAGCAGTTCTTC.

This chain joins TRBV6-5 and TRBJ1-4, with D hard to call. The V and J ends lost 2 bases and 1 base respectively, with 5 bases between them. Per the germline V gene, CDR1 is MNHEY and CDR2 is SVGAGI. The CDR3 consists of 14 residues. In nucleotides, the CDR3 is TGTGCCAGCAGTTACCACGGAACTAATGAAAAACTGTTTTTT. Protein: CASSYHGTNEKLFF.

The chain combines TRBV19 with TRBJ2-7; maybe TRBD1 (6 bases). The length of the CDR3 is 14 residues. The germline V and J ends were trimmed by 4 bases and 5 bases, with 15 bases remaining between them. Looked up from germline, CDR1 is LNHDA and CDR2 is SQIVND (reference sequence). This CDR3 is CASSRRQVRDEQYF. CDR3 nucleotide sequence: TGTGCCAGTAGTAGGAGACAGGTTCGGGACGAGCAGTACTTC.

The chain employs TRBV2 and TRBJ1-5, with 7 bases aligning to TRBD1. CDR1 is SNHLY, CDR2 FYNNEI, per germline. The CDR3 runs to 14 residues. Trimming took 6 bases from V and 2 from J; bases not matched to a gene: 4. CDR3 residues: CASRLGTGNQPQHF. The CDR3 DNA reads as TGTGCCAGCAGGCTAGGGACAGGCAATCAGCCCCAGCATTTT.

The rearrangement links TRBV5-1 to TRBJ2-7, with unresolved D. This CDR3 comprises 13 residues. V gave up 3 bases and J gave up 4 bases, with 11 bases separating them. Germline CDR1 reads SGHRS; CDR2 reads YFSETQ. CDR3 in amino acids: CASSSSLGYEQYF. The CDR3 bases are TGCGCCAGCAGCTCCTCCTTAGGGTACGAGCAGTACTTC.

The V gene is TRBV18, the J gene TRBJ1-1; D may be TRBD1 (6 bases). Trimming stripped 7 bases from V and 8 bases from J, with 17 bases between. The length of the CDR3 is 13 residues. Germline CDR1 and CDR2: KGHSH and LQKENI. The CDR3 region is CASYNNLGQEAFF. CDR3 bases: TGTGCCAGCTATAATAATCTCGGACAGGAAGCTTTCTTT.

The rearrangement joins TRBV5-6 to TRBJ1-2, with unresolved D. The CDR3 totals 13 residues. Germline V gene sequence: CDR1 SGHDT, CDR2 YYEEEE. V was shortened by 1 base and J by 8 bases, with 12 bases between the two germline ends. The CDR3 nucleotides are TGTGCCAGCAGCTTGTGGGGATCGTGGGGCTACACCTTC. This codes for CASSLWGSWGYTF.